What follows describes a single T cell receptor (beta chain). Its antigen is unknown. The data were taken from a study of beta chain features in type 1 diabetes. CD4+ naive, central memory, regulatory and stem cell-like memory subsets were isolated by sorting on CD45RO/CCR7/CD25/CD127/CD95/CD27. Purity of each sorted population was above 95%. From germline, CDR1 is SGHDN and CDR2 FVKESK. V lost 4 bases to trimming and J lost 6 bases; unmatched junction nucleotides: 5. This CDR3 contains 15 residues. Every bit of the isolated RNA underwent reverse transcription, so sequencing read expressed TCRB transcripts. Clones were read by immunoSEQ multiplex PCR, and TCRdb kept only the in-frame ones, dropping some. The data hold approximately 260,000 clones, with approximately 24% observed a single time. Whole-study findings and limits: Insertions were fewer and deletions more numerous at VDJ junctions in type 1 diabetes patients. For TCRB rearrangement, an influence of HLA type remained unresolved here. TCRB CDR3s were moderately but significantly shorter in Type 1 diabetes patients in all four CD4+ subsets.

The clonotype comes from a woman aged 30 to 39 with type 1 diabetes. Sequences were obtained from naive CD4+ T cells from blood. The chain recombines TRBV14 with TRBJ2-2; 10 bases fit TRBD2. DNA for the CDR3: TGTGCCAGCAGCCTCAGCGGGAGGGCGGCCGGGGAGCTGTTTTTT. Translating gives CASSLSGRAAGELFF.